A selection of T cell receptor beta chains follows, all from one sample in a study of T-cell memory formation after mild COVID-19. A single record per CDR3 protein comes from TCRdb applying MiXCR to the 5' RACE reads. The sample lists roughly 610,000 distinct CDR3 sequences; roughly 17% were seen once. Sequences were obtained from PBMCs or a T cell subset sorted from them (not recorded which). All receptors come from an adult woman who had mild COVID-19 (a few samples of this study predate the infection). Cell type and time point are not known. The CDR3 runs from the conserved cysteine through the conserved F or W. Fields, in order: CDR3 protein, CDR3 DNA, J gene, V gene, clone size, D gene. The D gene is left open where the match is weak. Where a row states a size, it is once, few, many or the class of an expanded clone; other rows omit it.

CDR3 protein: CASSPFQGEETQYF; CDR3 DNA: TGTGCCAGCAGTCCATTCCAGGGAGAAGAGACCCAGTACTTC; J gene: TRBJ2-5; V gene: TRBV12-3/TRBV12-4; clone size: -; D gene: -
CDR3 protein: CASSYTLTLRDSQETQYF; CDR3 DNA: TGTGCCAGCAGTTACACACTAACTCTGAGGGATTCTCAAGAGACCCAGTACTTC; J gene: TRBJ2-5; V gene: TRBV6-6; clone size: few; D gene: -
CDR3 protein: CASRDSTLYEQYF; CDR3 DNA: TGTGCCAGCAGGGACAGCACTCTCTACGAGCAGTACTTC; J gene: TRBJ2-7; V gene: TRBV27; clone size: -; D gene: -
CDR3 protein: CSVRTGGDVTEAFF; CDR3 DNA: TGCAGCGTCCGGACAGGAGGAGATGTCACTGAAGCTTTCTTT; J gene: TRBJ1-1; V gene: TRBV29-1; clone size: few; D gene: TRBD1
CDR3 protein: CAWSDGLSSYEQYF; CDR3 DNA: TGTGCCTGGAGCGATGGTCTAAGCTCCTACGAGCAGTACTTC; J gene: TRBJ2-7; V gene: TRBV30; clone size: -; D gene: -
CDR3 protein: CSTKQGGPLHF; CDR3 DNA: TGCAGTACAAAACAGGGGGGACCCCTCCACTTT; J gene: TRBJ1-6; V gene: TRBV20-1; clone size: -; D gene: TRBD1
CDR3 protein: CASSFPGRSNQPQHF; CDR3 DNA: TGTGCCAGCAGCTTTCCCGGTAGGAGCAATCAGCCCCAGCATTTT; J gene: TRBJ1-5; V gene: TRBV7-2; clone size: few; D gene: -
CDR3 protein: CATSDRTAQETQYF; CDR3 DNA: TGTGCCACCAGTGATCGGACAGCCCAAGAGACCCAGTACTTC; J gene: TRBJ2-5; V gene: TRBV24-1; clone size: many; D gene: -
CDR3 protein: CASSSGGNTIYF; CDR3 DNA: TGTGCCAGCAGTTCAGGTGGAAACACCATATATTTT; J gene: TRBJ1-3; V gene: TRBV25-1; clone size: many; D gene: -
CDR3 protein: CASSRAGSRKAFF; CDR3 DNA: TGTGCCAGCAGCAGGGCGGGTTCCCGGAAAGCTTTCTTT; J gene: TRBJ1-1; V gene: TRBV21-1; clone size: few; D gene: -
CDR3 protein: CASSLINVGYYGYTF; CDR3 DNA: TGTGCCAGCAGTTTAATTAATGTCGGGTACTATGGCTACACCTTC; J gene: TRBJ1-2; V gene: TRBV12-3/TRBV12-4; clone size: -; D gene: -
CDR3 protein: CAWSRGEALEAFF; CDR3 DNA: TGTGCCTGGAGCCGAGGGGAGGCCCTTGAAGCTTTCTTT; J gene: TRBJ1-1; V gene: TRBV30; clone size: few; D gene: -
CDR3 protein: CASSSRQLTNTEAFF; CDR3 DNA: TGTGCCAGCTCATCCCGACAGCTAACGAACACTGAAGCTTTCTTT; J gene: TRBJ1-1; V gene: TRBV18; clone size: -; D gene: -
CDR3 protein: CASSLAGGPNNEQFF; CDR3 DNA: TGCGCCAGCAGCTTGGCGGGGGGGCCAAACAATGAGCAGTTCTTC; J gene: TRBJ2-1; V gene: TRBV5-1; clone size: -; D gene: TRBD2
CDR3 protein: CASSFGGSSYNEQFF; CDR3 DNA: TGCGCCAGCAGCTTCGGCGGGAGCTCCTACAATGAGCAGTTCTTC; J gene: TRBJ2-1; V gene: TRBV5-1; clone size: many; D gene: TRBD2
CDR3 protein: CASSFDRWDSATEAFF; CDR3 DNA: TGTGCCAGCAGTTTTGATCGTTGGGACAGCGCCACTGAAGCTTTCTTT; J gene: TRBJ1-1; V gene: TRBV12-3/TRBV12-4; clone size: -; D gene: TRBD1
CDR3 protein: CASSLSGFGYTF; CDR3 DNA: TGTGCCAGCAGTTTATCGGGATTTGGCTACACCTTC; J gene: TRBJ1-2; V gene: TRBV27; clone size: -; D gene: -
CDR3 protein: CAWSGDRGAYEQYF; CDR3 DNA: TGTGCCTGGAGTGGGGACAGGGGAGCCTACGAGCAGTACTTC; J gene: TRBJ2-7; V gene: TRBV30; clone size: -; D gene: TRBD1
CDR3 protein: CAWRPQWLYYGYTF; CDR3 DNA: TGTGCCTGGAGGCCCCAATGGTTGTACTATGGCTACACCTTC; J gene: TRBJ1-2; V gene: TRBV30; clone size: -; D gene: -
CDR3 protein: CASSPRGLNTEAFF; CDR3 DNA: TGTGCCAGCAGCCCAAGGGGGCTGAACACTGAAGCTTTCTTT; J gene: TRBJ1-1; V gene: TRBV5-5; clone size: many; D gene: TRBD1
CDR3 protein: CASSTGQSAWGYTF; CDR3 DNA: TGTGCCAGCAGCACCGGACAGAGCGCATGGGGCTACACCTTC; J gene: TRBJ1-2; V gene: TRBV7-9; clone size: few; D gene: -
CDR3 protein: CASSPSGSKVEQFF; CDR3 DNA: TGTGCCAGCTCACCTAGCGGGAGTAAGGTTGAGCAGTTCTTC; J gene: TRBJ2-1; V gene: TRBV18; clone size: -; D gene: TRBD2
CDR3 protein: CAGGQSHHSGANVLTF; CDR3 DNA: TGTGCCGGTGGACAGAGCCATCACAGTGGGGCCAACGTCCTGACTTTC; J gene: TRBJ2-6; V gene: TRBV30; clone size: -; D gene: -
CDR3 protein: CASSEWKGAYNEQFF; CDR3 DNA: TGTGCCAGCAGTGAGTGGAAGGGAGCCTACAATGAGCAGTTCTTC; J gene: TRBJ2-1; V gene: TRBV25-1; clone size: few; D gene: -
CDR3 protein: CASGIAGGHSFF; CDR3 DNA: TGTGCCAGCGGTATAGCGGGAGGGCATTCGTTCTTC; J gene: TRBJ2-1; V gene: TRBV7-9; clone size: few; D gene: TRBD2
CDR3 protein: CASRRQGGTEAFF; CDR3 DNA: TGTGCCAGCAGAAGACAGGGGGGCACTGAAGCTTTCTTT; J gene: TRBJ1-1; V gene: TRBV6-2/TRBV6-3; clone size: few; D gene: TRBD1
CDR3 protein: CSAFPPGLAGGNEQFF; CDR3 DNA: TGCAGTGCTTTCCCCCCGGGACTAGCGGGAGGCAATGAGCAGTTCTTC; J gene: TRBJ2-1; V gene: TRBV20-1; clone size: few; D gene: TRBD2
CDR3 protein: CASTDAPRGTQYF; CDR3 DNA: TGTGCCAGCACCGACGCACCAAGGGGGACCCAGTACTTC; J gene: TRBJ2-5; V gene: TRBV2; clone size: -; D gene: -
CDR3 protein: CASSLELAEYTGELFF; CDR3 DNA: TGTGCCAGCAGCCTGGAACTAGCGGAGTACACCGGGGAGCTGTTTTTT; J gene: TRBJ2-2; V gene: TRBV4-2; clone size: -; D gene: TRBD2
CDR3 protein: CASSRPGTGGYNEQFF; CDR3 DNA: TGTGCCAGTAGTCGACCCGGGACGGGTGGGTACAATGAGCAGTTCTTC; J gene: TRBJ2-1; V gene: TRBV19; clone size: -; D gene: -
CDR3 protein: CASNPGWSTDYNEQFF; CDR3 DNA: TGTGCCAGCAACCCTGGCTGGAGTACGGACTACAATGAGCAGTTCTTC; J gene: TRBJ2-1; V gene: TRBV6-2/TRBV6-3; clone size: -; D gene: -
CDR3 protein: CASRSMPDDSYEQYF; CDR3 DNA: TGTGCAAGTCGCTCCATGCCCGACGACTCCTACGAGCAGTACTTC; J gene: TRBJ2-7; V gene: TRBV12-2; clone size: -; D gene: -
CDR3 protein: CAWSASGTSGYEQYF; CDR3 DNA: TGTGCCTGGAGTGCCTCCGGGACTAGCGGCTACGAGCAGTACTTC; J gene: TRBJ2-7; V gene: TRBV30; clone size: few; D gene: TRBD2
CDR3 protein: CASSPAGSTGGTGEMFF; CDR3 DNA: TGCGCCAGCAGCCCTGCCGGAAGCACAGGAGGAACCGGGGAGATGTTTTTT; J gene: TRBJ2-2; V gene: TRBV4-1; clone size: -; D gene: -
CDR3 protein: CASSRTSGETYEQYF; CDR3 DNA: TGTGCCAGCAGCCGAACTAGCGGGGAAACCTACGAGCAGTACTTC; J gene: TRBJ2-7; V gene: TRBV4-2; clone size: -; D gene: TRBD2
CDR3 protein: CASSLAKQTNTEAFF; CDR3 DNA: TGTGCCAGCAGCTTAGCGAAACAAACGAACACTGAAGCTTTCTTT; J gene: TRBJ1-1; V gene: TRBV7-9; clone size: few; D gene: -
CDR3 protein: CSARDQGLDGYTF; CDR3 DNA: TGCAGTGCTAGGGACCAGGGGCTCGATGGCTACACCTTC; J gene: TRBJ1-2; V gene: TRBV20-1; clone size: few; D gene: -
CDR3 protein: CASSPFVGGGPYEQYF; CDR3 DNA: TGTGCCAGCTCCCCCTTCGTGGGGGGAGGGCCCTACGAGCAGTACTTC; J gene: TRBJ2-7; V gene: TRBV7-9; clone size: few; D gene: TRBD2
CDR3 protein: CASSHRNTIYF; CDR3 DNA: TGTGCCAGCAGCCACCGAAACACCATATATTTT; J gene: TRBJ1-3; V gene: TRBV7-6; clone size: few; D gene: -
CDR3 protein: CASSLGQSGIQPQHF; CDR3 DNA: TGTGCCAGCAGCTTGGGGCAGTCAGGGATTCAGCCCCAGCATTTT; J gene: TRBJ1-5; V gene: TRBV5-6; clone size: -; D gene: -
CDR3 protein: CASSNTESWEKLFF; CDR3 DNA: TGTGCCAGCAGTAACACAGAATCGTGGGAAAAACTGTTTTTT; J gene: TRBJ1-4; V gene: TRBV25-1; clone size: -; D gene: -